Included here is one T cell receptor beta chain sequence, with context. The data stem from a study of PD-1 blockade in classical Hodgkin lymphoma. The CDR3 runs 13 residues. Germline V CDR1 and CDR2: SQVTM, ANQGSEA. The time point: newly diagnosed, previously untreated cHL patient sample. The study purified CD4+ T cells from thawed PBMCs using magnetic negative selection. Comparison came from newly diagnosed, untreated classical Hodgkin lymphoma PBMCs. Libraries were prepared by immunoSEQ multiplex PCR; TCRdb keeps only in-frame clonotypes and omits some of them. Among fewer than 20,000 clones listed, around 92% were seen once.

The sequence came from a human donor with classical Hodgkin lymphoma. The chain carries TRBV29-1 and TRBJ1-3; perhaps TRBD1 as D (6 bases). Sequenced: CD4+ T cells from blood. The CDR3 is CAGGGTTGNTIYF. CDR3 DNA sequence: TGCGCCGGGGGCGGGACGACTGGAAACACCATATATTTT.